Listed below are T cell receptor beta chains from one sample, sequenced in a study of preoperative IRX-2 immunotherapy in early breast cancer. Assay used: immunoSEQ multiplex PCR; TCRdb lists only in-frame clones, some missing. The repertoire includes fewer than 8,000 clones, 70% to 90% of them detected once, and around 16% sits in the top ten. Source: tumor tissue, taken after IRX-2 immunotherapy. All receptors come from a human donor with breast cancer. CDR3s include the opening cysteine and the closing phenylalanine or tryptophan. The D gene is left open where the match is weak. Only some rows state a clone size, as once, few, many or a class for expanded clones.

V gene	CDR3 length	D gene	clone size	J gene	CDR3 protein	CDR3 DNA
TRBV6-8	20	TRBD2	few	TRBJ2-7	CASSDSESATSGGNNYEQYF	TGTGCCAGCAGTGACTCGGAAAGCGCGACTAGCGGGGGCAATAACTACGAGCAGTACTTC
TRBV7-7	14	-	-	TRBJ1-5	CASSPTWNNQPQHF	TGTGCCAGCAGCCCAACCTGGAACAATCAGCCCCAGCATTTT
TRBV19	14	TRBD1	-	TRBJ1-1	CASSPGTANTEAFF	TGTGCCAGTAGTCCCGGGACAGCGAACACTGAAGCTTTCTTT
TRBV7-6	15	TRBD2	-	TRBJ2-1	CASSLSQRGGHEQFF	TGTGCCAGCAGCTTGAGCCAGCGGGGGGGCCACGAGCAGTTCTTC
TRBV19	16	-	-	TRBJ2-7	CASSIDRGPGPYEQYF	TGTGCCAGTAGTATAGATCGGGGACCGGGGCCCTACGAGCAGTACTTC
TRBV6-8	12	-	-	TRBJ2-5	CASSKLRETQYF	TGTGCCAGCAGTAAACTCAGAGAGACCCAGTACTTC
TRBV7-8	15	TRBD1	-	TRBJ2-5	CASSPRTGRQETQYF	TGTGCCAGCAGCCCTCGGACAGGGCGCCAAGAGACCCAGTACTTC
TRBV12-5	13	-	-	TRBJ1-2	CASGPEGVSGYTF	TGTGCTAGTGGTCCCGAGGGGGTGTCTGGCTACACCTTC
TRBV6-8	16	-	once	TRBJ1-4	CASSYQSTPTNEKLFF	TGTGCCAGCAGTTATCAGTCCACACCGACTAATGAAAAACTGTTTTTT
TRBV10-3	12	-	-	TRBJ1-4	CAISESNEKLFF	TGTGCCATCAGTGAGTCTAATGAAAAACTGTTTTTT
TRBV11-3	15	-	-	TRBJ2-7	CASSYYGSRGYEQYF	TGTGCCAGCAGCTACTACGGATCAAGGGGATACGAGCAGTACTTC
TRBV6-8	16	-	once	TRBJ2-3	CASSIKGGTGTDTQYF	TGTGCCAGCAGTATCAAGGGGGGGACGGGCACAGATACGCAGTATTTT
TRBV2	19	-	-	TRBJ2-2	CASRLDPTHFAANTGELFF	TGTGCCAGCAGATTGGACCCCACGCACTTTGCCGCGAACACCGGGGAGCTGTTTTTT
TRBV9	16	TRBD2	-	TRBJ2-5	CASSGGTSVGQETQYF	TGTGCCAGCAGTGGAGGGACTAGCGTGGGTCAAGAGACCCAGTACTTC
TRBV5-1	15	-	-	TRBJ1-5	CASSLGGGSHQPQHF	TGCGCCAGCAGCTTAGGGGGAGGGAGCCATCAGCCCCAGCATTTT
TRBV19	11	-	-	TRBJ1-6	CARTLNSPLHF	TGTGCCAGGACCCTGAATTCACCCCTCCACTTT
TRBV5-1	15	TRBD2	-	TRBJ2-7	CASSPGLAENYEQYF	TGCGCCAGCAGCCCCGGACTAGCGGAAAACTACGAGCAGTACTTC
TRBV5-1	14	-	-	TRBJ2-7	CASSLSTPGYEQYF	TGCGCCAGCAGCTTGTCCACTCCGGGCTACGAGCAGTACTTC
TRBV9	12	TRBD1	-	TRBJ1-4	CASQGAGEKLFF	TGTGCCAGCCAGGGGGCAGGGGAAAAACTGTTTTTT
TRBV11-3	17	TRBD1	few	TRBJ1-4	CASSPNAQGGRREKLFF	TGTGCCAGCAGCCCGAACGCGCAGGGGGGACGGCGTGAAAAACTGTTTTTT
TRBV30	14	-	-	TRBJ2-2	CAWTKGPNTGELFF	TGTGCCTGGACCAAGGGGCCGAACACCGGGGAGCTGTTTTTT
TRBV7-6	15	TRBD1	-	TRBJ1-1	CASSRKQGGNTEAFF	TGTGCCAGCAGCAGAAAACAGGGGGGTAATACTGAAGCTTTCTTT
TRBV19	15	-	-	TRBJ1-2	CASTDGGQGNYGYTF	TGTGCCAGTACCGATGGGGGACAAGGGAACTATGGCTACACCTTC
TRBV19	14	TRBD1	-	TRBJ1-1	CASSAQGGNTEAFF	TGTGCCAGTAGTGCACAGGGGGGGAACACTGAAGCTTTCTTT
TRBV7-1	14	-	-	TRBJ1-4	CASSLGQSNEKLFF	TGTGCCAGCAGCTTGGGCCAGTCGAATGAAAAACTGTTTTTT
TRBV6-8	15	-	-	TRBJ1-2	CASSRTVDGPYGYTF	TGTGCCAGCAGCCGAACCGTGGACGGTCCCTATGGCTACACCTTC
TRBV25-1	16	-	once	TRBJ1-4	CASSEYVAQRNEKLFF	TGTGCCAGCAGTGAATATGTTGCGCAGAGAAATGAAAAACTGTTTTTT
TRBV11-3	14	-	once	TRBJ1-1	CASSPTLVNTEAFF	TGTGCCAGCAGCCCGACCTTGGTGAACACTGAAGCTTTCTTT
TRBV5-1	14	TRBD2	-	TRBJ2-5	CASRSGGAWETQYF	TGCGCCAGCCGTAGCGGGGGGGCGTGGGAGACCCAGTACTTC
TRBV6-8	14	-	-	TRBJ1-2	CASSLSGSRYGYTF	TGTGCCAGCAGTTTGTCCGGGTCTCGCTATGGCTACACCTTC
TRBV5-1	14	TRBD1	-	TRBJ1-1	CASSLMPGGVEAFF	TGCGCCAGCAGCTTGATGCCAGGGGGAGTGGAAGCTTTCTTT
TRBV6-8	13	-	-	TRBJ1-2	CASSYDWTEGYTF	TGTGCCAGCAGTTATGATTGGACCGAGGGCTACACCTTC
TRBV14	13	TRBD2	-	TRBJ2-5	CASGTSGQETQYF	TGTGCCAGCGGAACTAGCGGCCAAGAGACCCAGTACTTC
TRBV6-8	14	-	-	TRBJ1-5	CASRTDYSNQPQHF	TGTGCCAGCAGAACGGATTATAGCAATCAGCCCCAGCATTTT
TRBV11-3	15	TRBD2	-	TRBJ2-7	CASSLSSGADYEQYF	TGTGCCAGCAGCTTATCGAGCGGGGCCGACTACGAGCAGTACTTC
TRBV7-1	14	-	-	TRBJ1-6	CASLGPTYNSPLHF	TGTGCCAGCTTGGGCCCGACCTATAATTCACCCCTCCACTTT
TRBV15	16	TRBD2	-	TRBJ2-3	CATSMYPGLAGDTQYF	TGTGCCACCAGCATGTACCCCGGACTAGCAGGGGATACGCAGTATTTT
TRBV15	16	TRBD1	-	TRBJ2-3	CATSRDGQGRTDTQYF	TGTGCCACCAGCAGAGATGGACAGGGCCGCACAGATACGCAGTATTTT
TRBV5-1	14	-	-	TRBJ2-7	CASSPWTDSYEQYF	TGCGCCAGCAGCCCCTGGACAGACTCCTACGAGCAGTACTTC
TRBV9	15	TRBD1	-	TRBJ2-2	CASQPGQGKTGELFF	TGTGCCAGCCAACCGGGACAGGGGAAGACCGGGGAGCTGTTTTTT
TRBV23-1	15	-	-	TRBJ1-2	CASSQGGGLAYGYTF	TGCGCCAGCAGCCAAGGGGGGGGCCTTGCGTATGGCTACACCTTC
TRBV11-3	16	-	-	TRBJ1-2	CASSLEGQGGLYGYTF	TGTGCCAGCAGCTTGGAGGGGCAGGGTGGCCTCTATGGCTACACCTTC
TRBV19	14	-	-	TRBJ1-1	CASSTGRGGTEAFF	TGTGCCAGTAGTACAGGACGGGGGGGAACTGAAGCTTTCTTT
TRBV30	16	TRBD2	once	TRBJ2-7	CAWRPWGGIRSYEQYF	TGTGCCTGGAGGCCCTGGGGGGGAATACGCTCCTACGAGCAGTACTTC
TRBV18	12	-	-	TRBJ1-1	CASSPETGEAFF	TGTGCCAGCTCACCGGAAACGGGTGAAGCTTTCTTT
TRBV28	14	-	-	TRBJ1-3	CASSPGQSGNTIYF	TGTGCCAGCAGCCCTGGGCAGTCTGGAAACACCATATATTTT
TRBV30	13	-	-	TRBJ2-1	CAWSSGQNNEQFF	TGTGCCTGGAGTTCCGGACAGAACAATGAGCAGTTCTTC
TRBV19	15	TRBD1	-	TRBJ1-4	CASSSTGAGGEKLFF	TGTGCCAGTAGTAGCACAGGGGCGGGTGGTGAAAAACTGTTTTTT
TRBV6-8	17	TRBD1	-	TRBJ2-7	CASSRIHRGFESYEQYF	TGTGCCAGCAGTAGGATCCACAGGGGATTTGAATCCTACGAGCAGTACTTC
TRBV19	23	TRBD1	-	TRBJ1-2	CANHYYILRDRGPDRHLIYGYTF	TGTGCCAACCACTATTACATCCTCCGGGACAGGGGACCAGATCGTCACCTTATCTATGGCTACACCTTC
TRBV28	14	-	medium-sized	TRBJ1-1	CASSSEGMNTEAFF	TGTGCCAGCAGTTCTGAGGGCATGAACACTGAAGCTTTCTTT
TRBV5-1	16	-	-	TRBJ1-4	CASSRLGRATNEKLFF	TGCGCCAGCAGCCGATTGGGCAGAGCAACTAATGAAAAACTGTTTTTT
TRBV4-1	16	TRBD2	-	TRBJ2-4	CASSHNRLAGKNIQYF	TGCGCCAGCAGCCATAACCGACTAGCGGGGAAAAACATTCAGTACTTC
TRBV11-3	17	-	-	TRBJ1-6	CASSDEQGYLYNSPLHF	TGTGCCAGCAGCGACGAACAGGGCTACCTTTATAATTCACCCCTCCACTTT
TRBV6-8	13	TRBD1	medium-sized	TRBJ2-5	CASSYLGGETQYF	TGTGCCAGCAGTTACTTAGGGGGCGAGACCCAGTACTTC
TRBV9	15	-	-	TRBJ1-1	CASSPTGRSDTEAFF	TGTGCCAGCAGCCCAACAGGGAGAAGTGACACTGAAGCTTTCTTT
TRBV5-1	15	-	-	TRBJ2-2	CASSPGAINTGELFF	TGCGCCAGCAGCCCGGGGGCGATAAACACCGGGGAGCTGTTTTTT
TRBV19	19	-	once	TRBJ1-5	CASSMPLGAGQYSNQPQHF	TGTGCCAGTAGTATGCCCCTCGGGGCAGGGCAATATAGCAATCAGCCCCAGCATTTT